Below are 2 T cell receptor beta chains sequenced from a single sample in a study of T cells in Graves' hyperthyroidism and ophthalmopathy. Amplification of TCR beta CDR3 regions used RNA as the template. With the HTBI primer set, the TCR CDR3 went through a first round of RT-PCR. TCRdb passed the multiplex PCR reads through MiXCR, listing each CDR3 protein once. The sample shows almost 500,000 distinct CDR3 sequences, approximately 23% of them seen only once. Sequences were obtained from blood. Receptor source: a woman in her 70s with Graves' ophthalmopathy.

This clonotype occurred many times. The rearrangement uses TRBV12-3 or TRBV12-4 and TRBJ1-1; D is undetermined. This CDR3 comprises 11 residues. Deletions cut 5 bases from V and 3 bases from J, with 4 bases between. Here the CDR3 DNA reads TGTGCCAGCAGTCCCGACACTGAAGCTTTCTTT. Translating gives CASSPDTEAFF.

This clonotype was counted only a few times. The chain combines TRBV10-3 with TRBJ2-7; 13 nucleotides match TRBD2. The CDR3 length is 16 residues. Germline values: CDR1 ENHRY, CDR2 SYGVKD. V was clipped by 2 bases and J by 4 bases; unmatched bases: 5. The DNA for the CDR3 is TGTGCCATCAGTGAGGAGACTAGCGGGAGGTCGTACGAGCAGTACTTC. Translation: CAISEETSGRSYEQYF.